Below, 5 T cell receptor beta chains from the same sample are listed, as sequenced in a study of CD8 T cells in ankylosing spondylitis. TCRdb called the 5' RACE reads again in MiXCR, with one record for every CDR3 protein. Here the sample spans roughly 230,000 distinct CDR3 sequences, 8% to 9% being singletons. Input material: blood, either unsorted or a sorted T cell fraction (not recorded which). Receptors were obtained from a female donor with ankylosing spondylitis or in good health (not recorded which).

This clonotype was observed at least ten times. The J gene is TRBJ2-5, the V gene TRBV24-1; D not certain. V was cut by 2 bases and J by 0 bases, with 6 bases left in between. The CDR3 is 14 residues long. Germline CDR1 KGHDR, CDR2 SFDVKD. CDR3 DNA: TGTGCCACCAGTGATTACCCTTACCAAGAGACCCAGTACTTC. It translates to CATSDYPYQETQYF.

This clonotype was seen repeatedly, ten times or more. This chain links TRBV7-9 with TRBJ2-3; tentatively, D is TRBD1 or TRBD2 (6 bases each). This CDR3 has 14 amino acids. Germline CDR1 SEHNR, CDR2 FQNEAQ (reference sequence). V was shortened by 7 bases and J by 0 bases, with 11 bases between the two germline ends. Written as DNA, the CDR3 is TGTGCCAGCAATCAGGGGACTAGCACAGATACGCAGTATTTT. This translates into CASNQGTSTDTQYF.

This clonotype was counted ten times or more. The rearrangement links TRBV21-1 to TRBJ2-7; the D call of TRBD2 is as the table states it, not checked on the DNA. TRBV21-1 is given as a pseudogene. The length of the CDR3 is 15 residues. The CDR3 DNA is TGTGCCAGCAGCCGAACCGGGACTACCGCTTACGAGCAGTACTTC. Translated, it gives CASSRTGTTAYEQYF.

There are many counts of this clonotype. The chain couples TRBV7-3 to TRBJ1-1; D perhaps matches TRBD1 (5 bases). Deletions cut 2 bases from V and 7 bases from J, with 11 bases between. This CDR3 has 13 amino acids. Germline CDR1 SGHTA, CDR2 FQGTGA. CDR3 nucleotide sequence: TGTGCCAGCAGCTTAGGGGCAAATAGTGAAGCTTTCTTT. Protein: CASSLGANSEAFF.

This sequence joins TRBV6-2 or TRBV6-3 and TRBJ2-7, with D perhaps being TRBD1 or TRBD2 (5 bases each). V dropped 5 bases and J dropped 2 bases, with 19 bases sitting between them. Looked up from germline, CDR1 is MNHEY and CDR2 is SVGEGT. This CDR3 region has 16 residues. In nucleotides, the CDR3 is TGTGCCAGCAGTCCCTCGATGACGGGGCCCCCCTACGAGCAGTACTTC. Translation: CASSPSMTGPPYEQYF.